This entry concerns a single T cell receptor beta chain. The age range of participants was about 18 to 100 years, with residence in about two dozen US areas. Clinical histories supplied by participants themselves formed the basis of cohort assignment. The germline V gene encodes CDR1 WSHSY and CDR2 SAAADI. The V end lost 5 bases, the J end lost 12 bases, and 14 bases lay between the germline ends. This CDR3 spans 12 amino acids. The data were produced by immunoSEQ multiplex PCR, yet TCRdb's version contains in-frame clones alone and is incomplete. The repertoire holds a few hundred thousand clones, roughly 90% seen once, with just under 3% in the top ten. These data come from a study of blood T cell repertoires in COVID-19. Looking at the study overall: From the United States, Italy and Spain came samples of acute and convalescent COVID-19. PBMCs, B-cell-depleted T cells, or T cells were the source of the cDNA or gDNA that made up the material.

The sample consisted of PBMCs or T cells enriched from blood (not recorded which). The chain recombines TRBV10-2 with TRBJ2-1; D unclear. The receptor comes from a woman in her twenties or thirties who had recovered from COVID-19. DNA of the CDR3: TGCGCCAGCAGTCGTACTGAGCCGGGGCAGTTCTTC. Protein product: CASSRTEPGQFF.